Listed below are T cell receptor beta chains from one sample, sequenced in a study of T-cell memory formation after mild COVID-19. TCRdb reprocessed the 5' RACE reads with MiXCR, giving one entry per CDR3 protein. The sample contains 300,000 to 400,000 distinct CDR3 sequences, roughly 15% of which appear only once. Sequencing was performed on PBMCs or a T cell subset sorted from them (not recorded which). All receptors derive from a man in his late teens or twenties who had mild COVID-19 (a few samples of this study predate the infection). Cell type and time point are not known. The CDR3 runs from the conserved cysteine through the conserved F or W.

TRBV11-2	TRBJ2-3	CASSPDMWGTDTQYF
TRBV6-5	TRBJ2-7	CASSFSGTLQYF
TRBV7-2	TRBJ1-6	CASSLVWSEQNNSPLHF
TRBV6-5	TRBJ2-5	CASSYSRAGGRETQYF
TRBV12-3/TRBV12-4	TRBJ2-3	CASSPEYDTQYF
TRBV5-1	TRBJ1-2	CASSRTPVKTNPNGYTF
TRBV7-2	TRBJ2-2	CASSQTANTGELFF
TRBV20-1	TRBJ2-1	CSAGGDLPYNEQFF
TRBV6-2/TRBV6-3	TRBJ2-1	CASRSGLSSYNEQFF
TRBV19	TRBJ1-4	CASSIDLSGLNEKLFF
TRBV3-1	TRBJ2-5	CASSQDRRATQYF
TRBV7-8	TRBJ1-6	CASSSGQGAPSFQGRALHF
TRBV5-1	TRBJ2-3	CASSLRGSGDTQYF
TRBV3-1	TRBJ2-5	CASSQGIGRDVKETQYF
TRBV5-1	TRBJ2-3	CASSPGGQGGTDTQYF
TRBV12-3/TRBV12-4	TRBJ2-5	CASSGRQGRESQYF
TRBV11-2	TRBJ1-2	CASSLIQWGANYGYTF
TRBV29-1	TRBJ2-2	CSVELWGRNTGELFF
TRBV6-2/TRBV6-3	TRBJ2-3	CASSPSRGPTDTQYF
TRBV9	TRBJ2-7	CASSVGGASSEEQYF
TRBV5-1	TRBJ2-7	CASSKGQRAYEQYF
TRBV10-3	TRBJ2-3	CAISGLAGGDTQYF
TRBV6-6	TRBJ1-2	CASSGHGDYGYTF
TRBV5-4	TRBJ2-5	CASSWRDPQETQYF
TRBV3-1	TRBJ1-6	CASSQSGQTNSPLHF
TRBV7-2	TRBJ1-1	CASSLGRSFTEAFF
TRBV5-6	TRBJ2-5	CASSLGDAISQYF
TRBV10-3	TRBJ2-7	CAISESGSEQYF
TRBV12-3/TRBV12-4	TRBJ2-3	CASSSNRGLAGGTDTQYF
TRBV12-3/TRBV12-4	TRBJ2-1	CASSRQSSYNEQFF
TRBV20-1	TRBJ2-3	CSARPARGVDTQYF
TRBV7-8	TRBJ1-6	CASSLARGGSPLHF
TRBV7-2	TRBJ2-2	CASNPWTGIGGELFF
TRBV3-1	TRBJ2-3	CASSHGRDPKESDTQYF
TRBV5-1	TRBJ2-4	CASSLEVGIQYF
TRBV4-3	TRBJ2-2	CASSHITGLAGIITGELFF
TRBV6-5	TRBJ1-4	CASSYSAGQNEKLFF
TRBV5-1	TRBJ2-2	CASSLAAGETGELFF
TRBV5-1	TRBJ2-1	CASSRDSNNEQFF
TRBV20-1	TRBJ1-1	CSARVDRNTEAFF
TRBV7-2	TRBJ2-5	CASSSRTGGQETQYF
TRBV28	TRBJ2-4	CASSFLAGPPKNIQYF
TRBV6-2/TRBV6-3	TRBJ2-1	CASSYGTDTYNEQFF
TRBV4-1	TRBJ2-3	CASSQELHLMHF
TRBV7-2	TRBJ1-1	CAVNPGPNTEAFF
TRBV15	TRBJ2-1	CATSGWSEQFF
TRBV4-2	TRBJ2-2	CASSRNTGGNTGELFF
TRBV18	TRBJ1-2	CASSPRREDGYTF
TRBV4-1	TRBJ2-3	CASSQRPGTSQDTQYF
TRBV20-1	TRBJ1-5	CSATGLQGLGGQPQHF
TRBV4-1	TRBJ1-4	CASSQEEGYGEKLFF
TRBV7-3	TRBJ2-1	CASSYVGGYNEQFF
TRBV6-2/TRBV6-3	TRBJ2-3	CASSYGRDRVVGDTQYF
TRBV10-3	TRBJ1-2	CAISEGGSYGYTF
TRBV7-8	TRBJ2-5	CASTHGGQGETQYF